The clone carrying this TCR beta chain was recorded at least ten times. The source of the sample is a study of T-cell reconstitution after alpha-beta-depleted transplantation in children. Trimming cost V 2 bases and J 5 bases, with 9 bases left between them. CDR1 MNHEY and CDR2 SMNVEV come from the germline V gene (reference sequence). CDR3 length equals 13 residues. This sample's TCRbeta library carried unique molecular identifier barcodes. One entry per CDR3 protein results from TCRdb running MiXCR on the PCR reads. Of some 590,000 distinct CDR3 sequences in the sample, 8% to 11% are singletons; the top ten hold roughly 3.9%.

The chain employs TRBV27 and TRBJ1-1; D is undetermined. The starting material was PBMCs from the stem cell graft donor, obtained from the stem cell graft. The sequence was obtained from a human donor who donated a stem cell graft to a child with acute myeloid leukemia. In DNA form, the CDR3 reads TGTGCCAGCAGTTTAGGCTCCTTTACTGAAGCTTTCTTT. Amino acids: CASSLGSFTEAFF.